The clone carrying this TCR beta chain occurred a few times. What it binds is not known. Per germline, CDR1 MNHEY and CDR2 SVGEGT. The CDR3 has 14 amino acids. V lost 5 bases and J lost 11, with 21 bases in between. The sample is drawn from a study of CD8 T cells in ankylosing spondylitis. Construction of TCR beta libraries was performed using quantitative 5'-RACE with molecular barcodes. TCRdb used MiXCR to reprocess the 5' RACE reads, holding one entry per CDR3 protein. Counted here are around 130,000 distinct CDR3 sequences, about a sixth occurring once; the ten biggest clones make up about 33%. Study findings and constraints: Certain motif variants had earlier been reported in reactive arthritis synovial fluid and blood. As reported, disease-linked clones showed significant enrichment in matched ankylosing spondylitis synovial fluid. Relatively rare in peripheral blood, disease-linked clones were also CD8+. Among TCR beta sequences, a motif of under 10 highly homologous variants appeared characteristic of ankylosing spondylitis blood.

The sequenced sample was blood, either unsorted or a sorted T cell fraction (not recorded which). This chain joins TRBV6-2 or TRBV6-3 and TRBJ2-5; no clear D gene. The sequence derives from a male donor with ankylosing spondylitis. CDR3 sequence (DNA): TGTGCCAGCAGTGACGGACCCCTCCAAGAGTTTCAGTACTTC. Its translation: CASSDGPLQEFQYF.